This is a list of T cell receptor beta chains from one sample in a study of shared clonotypes between healthy human individuals. TCRdb's copy holds only in-frame clones and misses some; the assay was immunoSEQ multiplex PCR. The sample consists of approximately 2,200,000 clones, around 93% of them appearing once. Material for sequencing was naive CD8+ T cells from PBMCs. The receptors here all came from a man between 18 and 29 years old in good health. Some clones in this sample may be carry-over from other donors' samples. CDR3s include the opening cysteine and the closing phenylalanine or tryptophan. The D gene is left open where the match is weak. Rows may omit the clone size; those that give it use once, few, many or a size class.

TRBD2	TRBV5-5	TRBJ2-2	-	CASSLGTSGYHTGELFF	TGTGCCAGCAGCTTGGGGACTAGCGGTTATCACACCGGGGAGCTGTTTTTT
-	TRBV7-2	TRBJ2-7	-	CASQLGVGNEQYF	TGTGCCAGCCAACTGGGAGTAGGTAACGAGCAGTACTTC
-	TRBV6-1	TRBJ2-7	-	CASSAVIRVEDYEQYF	TGTGCCAGCAGTGCAGTTATCAGGGTGGAGGATTACGAGCAGTACTTC
-	TRBV28	TRBJ1-1	-	CASSFDRTRHPNTEAFF	TGTGCCAGCAGTTTCGACAGGACCCGCCACCCGAACACTGAAGCTTTCTTT
TRBD1	TRBV7-3	TRBJ1-1	-	CASSLTRVKAGGRFTEAFF	TGTGCCAGCAGCTTAACCCGGGTCAAGGCAGGGGGTCGGTTCACTGAAGCTTTCTTT
-	TRBV11-2	TRBJ1-5	-	CASSMTGELSNQPQHF	TGTGCCAGCAGTATGACAGGAGAACTTAGCAATCAGCCCCAGCATTTT
-	TRBV29-1	TRBJ2-2	-	CSVATEINTGELFF	TGCAGCGTTGCGACAGAAATTAACACCGGGGAGCTGTTTTTT
-	TRBV10-1	TRBJ2-7	-	CASNTYRERYEQYF	TGCGCCAGCAATACCTACCGGGAGCGGTACGAGCAGTACTTC
-	TRBV7-9	TRBJ1-4	-	CASSSSIFEGEKLFF	TGTGCCAGCAGCTCCAGTATTTTCGAAGGAGAAAAACTGTTTTTT
TRBD1	TRBV7-9	TRBJ2-2	-	CASSLAQGPGELFF	TGTGCCAGCAGCTTAGCACAGGGGCCCGGGGAGCTGTTTTTT
-	TRBV7-6	TRBJ1-6	-	CASSSVGSMNSPLHF	TGTGCCAGCAGCTCGGTCGGATCTATGAATTCACCCCTCCACTTT
-	TRBV6-6	TRBJ2-7	-	CASSYETGVVYEQYF	TGTGCCAGCAGTTACGAGACCGGGGTTGTCTACGAGCAGTACTTC
-	TRBV28	TRBJ2-7	-	CASSAGLQYEQYF	TGTGCCAGCAGTGCGGGACTCCAATACGAGCAGTACTTC
-	TRBV28	TRBJ2-2	-	CASSPITGNTGELFF	TGTGCCAGCAGTCCAATTACAGGGAACACCGGGGAGCTGTTTTTT
-	TRBV7-9	TRBJ1-1	few	CASRLGPNTEAFF	TGTGCCAGCAGGCTGGGCCCGAACACTGAAGCTTTCTTT
TRBD1	TRBV15	TRBJ1-3	few	CATSSSNPGQGRSGNTIYF	TGTGCCACCAGCAGTTCCAATCCGGGACAGGGTCGCTCTGGAAACACCATATATTTT
-	TRBV7-8	TRBJ2-2	-	CASSSGRSNTGELFF	TGTGCCAGCAGCTCCGGCAGGTCGAACACCGGGGAGCTGTTTTTT
-	TRBV27	TRBJ2-7	-	CASSFQGEVYEQYF	TGTGCCAGCAGTTTTCAGGGGGAGGTCTACGAGCAGTACTTC
TRBD2	TRBV7-3	TRBJ2-3	-	CASSLNPSGSRTDTQYF	TGTGCCAGCAGCTTAAATCCTAGCGGGAGTCGCACAGATACGCAGTATTTT
TRBD1	TRBV2	TRBJ1-4	once	CASRLQGAGEKLFF	TGTGCCAGCAGGCTCCAGGGGGCCGGGGAAAAACTGTTTTTT
-	TRBV7-9	TRBJ2-3	-	CASSWISADTQYF	TGTGCCAGCAGCTGGATTTCCGCAGATACGCAGTATTTT
-	TRBV7-9	TRBJ2-7	once	CASSQRRTGLGAYEQYF	TGTGCCAGCAGCCAACGTCGGACCGGTTTGGGCGCCTACGAGCAGTACTTC
-	TRBV28	TRBJ1-1	-	CASAGGQLNTEAFF	TGTGCCAGCGCCGGGGGGCAGCTGAACACTGAAGCTTTCTTT
-	TRBV19	TRBJ1-1	few	CASSISRNTEAFF	TGTGCCAGTAGTATATCACGGAACACTGAAGCTTTCTTT
-	TRBV2	TRBJ2-7	-	CASSPGPSFSEQYF	TGTGCCAGCAGTCCGGGACCCTCGTTTTCCGAGCAGTACTTC
-	TRBV7-9	TRBJ2-2	-	CASSLSGGETGELFF	TGTGCCAGCAGCTTATCCGGAGGAGAAACCGGGGAGCTGTTTTTT
-	TRBV9	TRBJ2-1	-	CASSQPTNEQFF	TGTGCCAGCAGCCAGCCCACCAATGAGCAGTTCTTC
-	TRBV10-3	TRBJ2-1	-	CAISEGLARRNEQFF	TGTGCCATCAGTGAGGGGCTTGCCCGTAGGAATGAGCAGTTCTTC
TRBD2	TRBV19	TRBJ2-4	-	CASRRAGGPNIQYF	TGTGCCAGTAGGAGAGCGGGAGGGCCAAACATTCAGTACTTC
TRBD1	TRBV10-3	TRBJ2-7	-	CAISEGTGPTYEQYF	TGTGCCATCAGTGAGGGGACAGGTCCAACCTACGAGCAGTACTTC
-	TRBV6-5	TRBJ1-2	-	CASSPGLGYTF	TGTGCCAGCAGTCCGGGACTGGGCTACACCTTC
TRBD2	TRBV30	TRBJ2-7	-	CAWIGTSGSSYEQYF	TGTGCCTGGATCGGGACTAGCGGGAGCTCCTACGAGCAGTACTTC
-	TRBV5-1	TRBJ2-1	-	CASSLARGGGSSYNEQFF	TGCGCCAGCAGCTTGGCCAGAGGGGGAGGGAGCTCCTACAATGAGCAGTTCTTC
-	TRBV11-3	TRBJ2-7	-	CASSFDRAYEQYF	TGTGCCAGCAGCTTCGACAGAGCCTACGAGCAGTACTTC
TRBD1	TRBV28	TRBJ2-5	-	CASSPITGGQETQYF	TGTGCCAGCAGTCCTATTACAGGGGGCCAAGAGACCCAGTACTTC
-	TRBV28	TRBJ2-7	-	CASSFMGSSYEQYF	TGTGCCAGCAGTTTTATGGGGAGCTCCTACGAGCAGTACTTC
-	TRBV23-1	TRBJ1-1	-	CASSRGEAFF	TGCGCCAGCAGTCGAGGCGAAGCTTTCTTT
TRBD1	TRBV10-3	TRBJ2-7	-	CAISETGQGWEQYF	TGTGCCATCAGTGAGACAGGACAGGGATGGGAGCAGTACTTC
-	TRBV28	TRBJ2-1	-	CASTLGGEQFF	TGTGCCAGCACCCTCGGAGGTGAGCAGTTCTTC
TRBD1	TRBV10-1	TRBJ2-7	-	CASRRTGITYEQYF	TGCGCCAGCAGGAGGACAGGGATAACCTACGAGCAGTACTTC
-	TRBV27	TRBJ2-7	-	CASSLGASYEQYF	TGTGCCAGCAGTTTAGGGGCGTCCTACGAGCAGTACTTC
-	TRBV6-5	TRBJ2-3	-	CASSSRDISTDTQYF	TGTGCCAGCAGTAGTCGGGACATCAGCACAGATACGCAGTATTTT
-	TRBV28	TRBJ1-4	-	CASSSHEKLFF	TGTGCCAGCAGTTCGCATGAAAAACTGTTTTTT
-	TRBV10-2	TRBJ2-3	-	CASRILDSRTDTQYF	TGCGCCAGCAGAATCCTTGACTCCCGCACAGATACGCAGTATTTT
-	TRBV5-5	TRBJ2-7	-	CASSWRRDEQYF	TGTGCCAGCAGTTGGCGCCGGGACGAGCAGTACTTC
TRBD2	TRBV28	TRBJ2-1	-	CASSRFSGSSSNEQFF	TGTGCCAGCAGTCGATTTAGCGGGAGTTCTAGCAATGAGCAGTTCTTC
TRBD1	TRBV7-9	TRBJ1-3	-	CASAGGLLTGNTIYF	TGTGCCAGCGCAGGGGGATTACTGACAGGAAACACCATATATTTT
-	TRBV14	TRBJ2-7	-	CASSKGGLYEQYF	TGTGCCAGCAGCAAAGGGGGACTCTACGAGCAGTACTTC
TRBD2	TRBV7-8	TRBJ2-3	-	CASSLSESGSADTQYF	TGTGCCAGCAGCTTAAGTGAAAGCGGGAGTGCAGATACGCAGTATTTT
-	TRBV4-3	TRBJ1-1	-	CASSQVVVAAAEAFF	TGCGCCAGCAGCCAAGTCGTGGTCGCGGCCGCTGAAGCTTTCTTT
TRBD2	TRBV27	TRBJ2-2	-	CASSLTSGDTGELFF	TGTGCCAGCAGTCTCACTAGCGGAGACACCGGGGAGCTGTTTTTT
-	TRBV7-9	TRBJ2-2	once	CASSLAVGNANTGELFF	TGTGCCAGCAGCTTAGCGGTAGGGAATGCGAACACCGGGGAGCTGTTTTTT
-	TRBV9	TRBJ1-1	few	CASSEWGGPNTEAFF	TGTGCCAGCAGCGAGTGGGGAGGACCTAACACTGAAGCTTTCTTT
-	TRBV7-2	TRBJ1-2	-	CASSLVGHGYTF	TGTGCCAGCAGCTTAGTGGGGCATGGCTACACCTTC
-	TRBV11-2	TRBJ2-3	-	CASSPGDGSTDTQYF	TGTGCCAGCAGCCCGGGGGACGGAAGCACAGATACGCAGTATTTT
TRBD1	TRBV7-2	TRBJ1-3	-	CASSATGSGNTIYF	TGTGCCAGCAGCGCGACAGGGAGTGGAAACACCATATATTTT
TRBD2	TRBV5-4	TRBJ2-1	-	CASSLKREAYNEQFF	TGTGCCAGCAGCTTGAAGCGGGAGGCGTACAATGAGCAGTTCTTC